The 9 T cell receptor beta chains reported below all come from one sample, sequenced in a study of blood T cell repertoires in COVID-19. The table came from immunoSEQ multiplex PCR; TCRdb's copy has only in-frame clones and leaves some out. This sample yields 200,000 to 250,000 clones, of which roughly four fifths are seen a single time; roughly 7.4% belongs to the top ten. Sequenced sample: peripheral blood. The receptor source for this set is a woman in her forties or fifties with acute or convalescent COVID-19.

This chain uses TRBV10-3 with TRBJ1-5; D gene ambiguous. CDR3 size: 14 residues. Between the trimmed V and J ends, which lost 0 bases and 7 bases, there was a span of 10 bases. Germline assignment: CDR1 ENHRY and CDR2 SYGVKD. In nucleotides, the CDR3 is TGTGCCATCAGTGAGTCTCGGGAACCGCAGCCCCAGCATTTT. As protein: CAISESREPQPQHF.

This chain connects TRBV10-2 to TRBJ2-5, with D maybe TRBD2 (6 bases). Germline CDR1 is WSHSY and CDR2 is SAAADI. V lost 2 bases to trimming and J lost 0 bases, with 10 bases between them. CDR3 length: 15 amino acids. The CDR3 DNA follows: TGCGCCAGCAGTGAGGGAGGGTCGTACCAAGAGACCCAGTACTTC. It translates to CASSEGGSYQETQYF.

The V gene is TRBV5-4, the J gene TRBJ1-4; TRBD1 might be the D (5 bases). The CDR3 has 15 amino acids. Trimming took 0 bases from V and 6 from J, leaving 12 bases between them. The germline CDR1 and CDR2 sequences are SGHNT and YYREEE (reference sequence). CDR3 sequence (DNA): TGTGCCAGCAGCTTGGACCAGGGTGGAGATGAAAAACTGTTTTTT. This translates into CASSLDQGGDEKLFF. The variable domain in full, completed from reference TRBV5-4 and TRBJ1-4, reads ETGVTQSPTHLIKTRGQQVTLRCSSQSGHNTVSWYQQALGQGPQFIFQYYREEENGRGNFPPRFSGLQFPNYSSELNVNALELDDSALYLCASSLDQGGDEKLFFGSGTQLSVL.

The rearrangement joins TRBV25-1 to TRBJ2-7; 10 nucleotides line up with TRBD1. V lost 5 bases to trimming and J lost 5 bases; unmatched junction nucleotides: 9. The germline gives CDR1 MGHDK, CDR2 SYGVNS. CDR3 size: 15 residues. CDR3 loop: CASSPRGQGYNEQYF. In nucleotides, the CDR3 is TGTGCCAGCAGTCCCCGGGGACAGGGGTATAACGAGCAGTACTTC.

The CDR3 sequence is CASSLDRGGELFF. The DNA for the CDR3 is TGCGCCAGCAGCTTGGACAGGGGCGGGGAGCTGTTTTTT. This chain uses TRBV5-1 with TRBJ2-2; 7 bases fit TRBD1. The V and J ends lost 0 bases and 7 bases, in that order; junction bases with no gene match: 0. The CDR3 is made up of 13 amino acids. The V gene's germline CDR1 is SGHRS and CDR2 YFSETQ.

This chain joins TRBV12-3 or TRBV12-4 and TRBJ1-2; 10 bases fit TRBD1. The length of the CDR3 is 12 residues. V dropped 8 bases and J dropped 8; count of bases not matched to a gene: 5. Written as DNA, the CDR3 is TGTGCCAGCGGGACAGGGGTCGGCGGCTACACCTTC. This encodes CASGTGVGGYTF.

The chain combines TRBV5-1 with TRBJ2-1; 10 bases fit TRBD2. This CDR3 contains 13 residues. Trimming removed 7 bases from V and 3 bases from J; junction bases left unmatched: 1. In germline, CDR1 is SGHRS, CDR2 YFSETQ. CDR3 coding DNA: TGCGCCAGCGGACTAGCGGACTACAATGAGCAGTTCTTC. Its translation is CASGLADYNEQFF.

This chain links TRBV7-8 with TRBJ1-4, with 7 bases identical to TRBD1. The CDR3 extends over 15 amino acids. Germline-derived CDR1 and CDR2 are SGHVS and FQNEAQ. J lost 6 bases, V lost 4 bases, and 8 bases had no gene match. In DNA form, the CDR3 reads TGTGCCAGCAGCTCAAGAACAGGGGAGGATGAAAAACTGTTTTTT. Translated, it gives CASSSRTGEDEKLFF.

The chain links TRBV28 to TRBJ2-6; 7 bases line up with TRBD2. V dropped 1 base and J dropped 0; count of bases not matched to a gene: 9. The CDR3 runs to 19 residues. Germline assignment: CDR1 MDHEN and CDR2 SYDVKM. The CDR3 coding sequence is TGTGCCAGCAGTTTATTTCGGGGGGTACTTAGCTCTGGGGCCAACGTCCTGACTTTC. Its translation is CASSLFRGVLSSGANVLTF. The variable domain in full, completed from reference TRBV28 and TRBJ2-6, reads DVKVTQSSRYLVKRTGEKVFLECVQDMDHENMFWYRQDPGLGLRLIYFSYDVKMKEKGDIPEGYSVSREKKERFSLILESASTNQTSMYLCASSLFRGVLSSGANVLTFGAGSRLTVL.